These 20 T cell receptor beta chains came from one sample sequenced in a study of CXCR3-negative and CXCR3-positive naive CD8 T cells. UMI-labeled TRB cDNA libraries were prepared by 5' RACE. One entry per CDR3 protein, without DNA, is what TCRdb gives after re-calling the 5' RACE reads. The sample's table shows about 85,000 distinct CDR3 sequences. General study findings and limits: A higher hydrophobicity marked the TRB CDR3s of CXCR3-positive naive cells versus CXCR3-negative naive cells.

Antigen specificity for these receptors is unknown. The sequenced material came from naive CXCR3+ CD8+ T cells from blood. The subset was: CD45RO-CCR7+CD27+CD95- naive CD8+ T cells expressing CXCR3 (TNR3+). Every receptor here comes from a human donor in good health. Some clones in this sample may be carry-over from other donors' samples.

This chain uses TRBV27 with TRBJ1-1; with no DNA, the TCRdb D assignment of TRBD1 cannot be verified. CDR3 length: 14 amino acids. Germline V lookup: CDR1 MNHEY, CDR2 SMNVEV (reference sequence). The CDR3 here is CASSLMGGNTEAFF.

V is TRBV29-1 and J is TRBJ2-5; the D call of TRBD2 rests on TCRdb alone, since no DNA is present to check it. The length of the CDR3 is 17 residues. Per the germline V gene, CDR1 is SQVTM and CDR2 is ANQGSEA. The CDR3 sequence is CSVEDPPASGGTETQYF.

The chain uses TRBV4-1 and TRBJ2-1; with no DNA, the TCRdb D assignment of TRBD2 cannot be verified. Per germline, CDR1 MGHRA and CDR2 YSYEKL. The CDR3 length is 16 residues. CDR3 sequence: CASSQWSGGAYNEQFF.

This chain connects TRBV7-6 to TRBJ2-5; lacking DNA, the TRBD2 call made by TCRdb goes unchecked. Germline assignment: CDR1 SGHVS and CDR2 FNYEAQ. The CDR3 length is 15 residues. CDR3 region: CASSPREGRLETQYF.

CDR3 residues: CASSLRGDGHQPQHF. The gene calls are TRBV4-1 and TRBJ1-5; TCRdb designates TRBD1, a call that cannot be tested without DNA. Germline V CDR1 and CDR2: MGHRA, YSYEKL. The CDR3 covers 15 residues.

The gene calls are TRBV15 and TRBJ2-1; TCRdb's assignment of TRBD1 cannot be checked, as there is no DNA. Germline-derived CDR1 and CDR2 are LNHNV and YYDKDF (reference sequence). The CDR3 has 15 amino acids. The CDR3: CATSREDREWNEQFF.

V usage is TRBV5-1 and J usage is TRBJ1-1; TCRdb calls TRBD1, which cannot be checked without DNA. This CDR3 region has 15 residues. Germline V CDR1 and CDR2: SGHRS, YFSETQ. This CDR3 is CASSLGPLGDTEAFF.

V usage is TRBV29-1 and J usage is TRBJ2-5; TCRdb proposes TRBD2, but this gene call is untestable without DNA. CDR3 length: 14 residues. The V gene's germline CDR1 is SQVTM and CDR2 ANQGSEA. This CDR3 is CSADSGVEQETQYF.

The chain carries TRBV7-9 and TRBJ2-1. CDR1 and CDR2 (germline): SEHNR, FQNEAQ (reference sequence). There are 13 residues in the CDR3. The CDR3 reads CASSWISGNEQFF.

This chain uses TRBV9 with TRBJ1-1; the D call from TCRdb, TRBD1, cannot be confirmed without DNA. Germline values: CDR1 SGDLS, CDR2 YYNGEE. The CDR3 is 14 amino acids. CDR3 sequence: CASSVDPGDPEAFF.

The rearrangement uses TRBV4-2 and TRBJ2-3; the TCRdb D gene call, TRBD1, has no DNA to confirm it. Germline V gene data show CDR1 as LGHNA and CDR2 as YNFKEQ. CDR3 length: 14 residues. The CDR3 reads CASAGDGLSDTQYF.

This sequence joins TRBV6-6 and TRBJ2-2; the D call from TCRdb, TRBD1, cannot be confirmed without DNA. In germline, CDR1 is MNHNY, CDR2 SVGAGI (reference sequence). The CDR3 extends over 19 amino acids. The CDR3 here is CASRGPTGTGREIGGELFF.

The chain employs TRBV20-1 and TRBJ2-7; without DNA, the TCRdb call of TRBD1 cannot be checked. The germline V gene encodes CDR1 DFQATT and CDR2 SNEGSKA (reference sequence). The CDR3 is 15 amino acids. CDR3 region: CSADRPGQSSYEQYF.

The chain carries TRBV13 and TRBJ2-7. This CDR3 is 14 amino acids long. Looked up from germline, CDR1 is PRHDT and CDR2 is FYEKMQ (reference sequence). This chain's CDR3 is CASSGRQGTYEQYF.

The CDR3 spells CSVAEGQVFSTTTGELFF. The chain uses TRBV29-1 and TRBJ2-2; the D call from TCRdb, TRBD1, cannot be confirmed without DNA. The CDR3 loop spans 18 amino acids. CDR1 SQVTM and CDR2 ANQGSEA come from the germline V gene.

The chain uses TRBV7-7 and TRBJ2-2; with no DNA, the TCRdb D assignment of TRBD1 cannot be verified. The germline gives CDR1 SSHAT, CDR2 FNYEAQ (reference sequence). This CDR3 spans 16 amino acids. The CDR3 region is CASRNGQGGNTGELFF.

The V call is TRBV18, the J call TRBJ2-7; lacking DNA, the TRBD2 call made by TCRdb goes unchecked. This CDR3 region has 14 residues. The germline gives CDR1 KGHSH, CDR2 LQKENI. The chain's CDR3 is CASSPGDSTYEQYF.

The chain has TRBV20-1 and TRBJ2-1; the TCRdb call, TRBD2, lacks DNA for checking. The CDR3 is made up of 13 amino acids. The germline gives CDR1 DFQATT, CDR2 SNEGSKA (reference sequence). CDR3: CSAWTSGRNEQFF.

The chain links TRBV7-3 to TRBJ2-1; the D call from TCRdb, TRBD2, cannot be confirmed without DNA. The CDR3 consists of 15 residues. CDR1 is SGHTA and CDR2 is FQGTGA in the germline V gene. CDR3 sequence: CASSSREDGPDEQFF.

The J gene is TRBJ2-1, the V gene TRBV29-1; the D call from TCRdb, TRBD1, cannot be confirmed without DNA. The CDR3 contains 13 residues. The germline CDR1 and CDR2 sequences are SQVTM and ANQGSEA. The CDR3 sequence is CSVDGSPGNEQFF.